The T cell receptor beta chain described here comes from a study of vaccination and CD4 T cells after COVID-19. The study, taken as a whole, reports: In convalescent patients, 304 of 307 vaccine-specific clones were spike mono-reactive.

Oncomine TCR Beta short-read sequencing was applied to DNA from cultured CD4+ T cells. TCRdb processed the PCR reads anew with MiXCR; each CDR3 protein has one entry. Counted here are about 19,000 distinct CDR3 sequences, less than 50% occurring once; the ten biggest clones make up around 14%. Comment on this clonotype: What it binds is unknown.

Documented treatment: approximately nine-day PBMC culture with coronavirus spike peptide pools or control peptides (ViraFEST assay). The ends lost 1 base at V and 4 bases at J; junction bases unmatched: 6. This CDR3 has 16 residues. Germline V gene data show CDR1 as LGHNT and CDR2 as FRNRAP. The sequence derives from a human donor with COVID-19. The V and J genes are TRBV12-5 and TRBJ2-5; 10 nucleotides line up with TRBD1. The sample was cultured CD4+ T cells from blood. CDR3: CASGLGGGQGGETQYF. CDR3 nucleotides: TGTGCTAGTGGTTTGGGAGGAGGACAGGGGGGAGAGACCCAGTACTTC.